Sequencing of this T cell receptor beta chain was carried out in a study of cytomegalovirus exposure and HLA in healthy donors (dated 2017 in TCRdb). For the wider study: In an earlier analysis of 550 to 750 of the donors, 250 to 350 Gb of sequence data and about 110 million unique TCR beta sequences from roughly 200 million T cells were reported. About 280 gigabases of sequencing data and 70 million to 85 million unique TCR sequences were included in an early release covering 500 to 750 HLA-typed donors. Of the 300 to 400 genotyped donors, over 65% fell in the genetic ancestry cluster associated with self-reported Caucasian donors. The study aimed to test whether signatures of past pathogen exposure could be identified by cataloging public T cell receptors. The T cell repertoires of around 670 subjects were profiled by immunosequencing and related to cytomegalovirus serostatus. Along with the approximately 620-subject first cohort, a separate validation cohort of over 90 different subjects was used. To predict cytomegalovirus infection status, the study combined high-throughput TCR immunosequencing, statistical association of individual TCRs with disease status, and machine learning. A later analysis re-examined previously published TCR beta repertoires from more than 550 donors and added high-resolution HLA genotyping to investigate patterns of TCR occurrence. The later analysis used no new phenotypic data to find candidate immune exposures, relying instead on TCR beta sequences and their occurrence across donors. An earlier analysis of several hundred of the donors used high-throughput TCR beta sequencing to judge whether each TCR beta V gene segment behaved as functional or pseudogenic. Alongside the repertoire data, information on donor age, sex, ethnicity and CMV serostatus was compiled. Genome-wide SNP genotypes for about 55% of the roughly 670 donors were used in a later genetic analysis, which treated that subset as a discovery cohort. All discovery cohort repertoires had been generated using a single sequencing platform. Both class I and class II loci were covered by HLA typing, at four-digit resolution. The number of typed donors differed by locus: roughly 629-640 for A, B, C, DRB1 and DQB1; 522 for DQA1; some 590 for DPA1; and about 450 for DPB1. Five DR-DQ haplotypes were handled as single units for association and clustering, since linkage in the cohort was strong. Across approximately 420 genotyped donors of the cohort, an average of roughly 250,000 unique TCR beta nucleotide sequences per donor were sequenced, and about a sixth of those sequences were non-productive.

The cohort comprised fewer than 700 healthy bone marrow donors. At the time of sampling, all cohort members were nominally healthy, though unrecorded immune exposures were likely present. The donor tested CMV seropositive and was one of the 289 seropositive cohort members. A peripheral blood sample was provided by each donor, and peripheral blood mononuclear cells were used for TCR beta sequencing. Genomic DNA was extracted from the blood cell samples with the Qiagen DNeasy Blood Extraction Kit. The investigation overall reported the following: V-gene and J-gene trimming of TCR beta chains was associated with a missense DCLRE1C variant in a later genetic analysis, and the association was replicated in an independent cohort. Several of the top co-occurrence clusters appeared to be linked to parvovirus B19, influenza, CMV and Epstein-Barr virus, according to a later analysis. In vitro tests confirmed that a few of the cytomegalovirus-associated TCR beta chains recognize cytomegalovirus antigens. The authors suggested that the approach could potentially be extended to other disease states and immunological phenotypes. A further reported finding was that TCR beta sequences accurately predicted the HLA-A and HLA-B alleles for most subjects in the first cohort. CMV serostatus was the only immune exposure information available for the cohort. In an earlier analysis of around 600 of the donors, most TCR beta V segments appeared in productive rearrangements about 87% or about 30% of the time, broadly matching IMGT annotations. Because HLA typing was unavailable for some donors at each locus, only the typed subset was used in association tests. A later analysis found that TCR association rates varied across HLA loci, with DRB1 alleles showing the most associated TCRs and HLA-C alleles the fewest. Sequencing depth was assumed to be roughly uniform across donors in the presence/absence analyses, though that assumption may not hold. Assigning TCR associations to individual alleles was difficult when HLA alleles, especially DR and DQ, strongly co-occurred. Seventeen rarely observed V segments, including chromosome 9 orphons, were excluded from the earlier analysis of about 500 of the donors because counts were too low. In a later analysis, most CMV-associated TCR beta chains were found to appear HLA-restricted, with HLA associations seemingly driven largely by CMV exposure. A cluster of highly shared sequence variants was judged likely to be a technical artifact of the sequencing pipeline. The study gave a list of under 200 TCR beta chains associated with cytomegalovirus. In a later analysis, HLA-associated TCR beta chains were found to be more clonally expanded and to have lower generation probabilities than equally common non-associated chains. Cytomegalovirus status was reported to be diagnosed by the classifier with high specificity and sensitivity in both the original and validation cohorts. Correlated functional status among segregating V segments might reflect linkage disequilibrium, but an unknown experimental factor could not be ruled out. While some public TCRs were present in many individuals, most TCR sequences turned up only very rarely across donors. Specific HLA alleles were associated with over 15,000 TCR beta sequences at a false discovery rate of 0.05 in a later analysis. This cohort had only TCR beta chains sequenced, and the lack of alpha or paired-chain data limited which features could be detected. In a later genetic analysis, fewer N-insertions in productive TCRs were reported among donors in an Asian-associated ancestry cluster than the roughly 700-donor mean.

The library was produced with the immunoSEQ multiplex PCR assay. A mixture of 60 forward primers for TCR Vbeta segments and 13 reverse primers for TCR Jbeta segments was used in the multiplex PCR. The CDR3 region of rearranged TCR beta genes was amplified from genomic DNA by a multiplex PCR assay. The amplified TCR beta libraries were sequenced on the Illumina HiSeq System as 87-base-pair reads. The original methods were these. A later analysis counted around 72 million unique TCR beta chains across the 640 or so repertoires, and 9 million to 14 million of these chains were shared by at least two donors. To remove PCR and sequencing errors, raw reads were error-corrected and collapsed into unique sequences using a nearest-neighbor algorithm that merged closely related sequences. CDR3 sequences were aligned to IMGT reference sequences to assign V, D and J gene segments. Each retained sequence needed at least a six-nucleotide match to both a V gene segment and a J gene segment. Rearrangements were classified as productive when the CDR3 lacked stop codons and remained in frame with V and J, and all other rearrangements were classified as non-productive. Following IMGT convention, CDR3 was defined as the stretch from the second conserved V-encoded cysteine to the conserved J-encoded phenylalanine. The earlier analysis of about 530 of the donors excluded any sequence lacking an unambiguous match to a single V gene segment. In an earlier analysis of several hundred of the donors, V segments were called functional above 56.7% productive rearrangements and were called segregating when the between-donor standard deviation exceeded 5%. To diagnose cytomegalovirus status from the catalog of TCR beta chain sequences, a statistical classification framework was built. V and J gene assignment, in a later analysis, came from comparing TCR nucleotide sequences with IMGT/GENE-DB human TR gene sequences. Using the TCRdist pipeline, a later analysis assigned CDR3 sequences along with most-parsimonious VDJ recombination scenarios. In a later analysis, every TCR beta chain was defined by the combination of its CDR3 amino acid sequence and its V-gene family, and reads without a unique V-gene family were dropped. A later analysis removed 592 highly shared, low-generation-probability nucleotide sequences to deal with suspected cross-contamination and a sequencing artifact. In a later analysis, a clonal expansion index was calculated for each public chain from normalized within-repertoire ranks of inferred template counts. Generation probabilities in a later analysis came from a VDJ recombination model fitted to out-of-frame rearrangements, and those results were checked against IGoR. In a later analysis, hypergeometric tests were used to score TCR-TCR, TCR-HLA and TCR-CMV co-occurrence, with a repertoire-size bias correction applied to TCR pairs. A later analysis estimated false discovery rates by permuting HLA or CMV assignments 20 times. In a later analysis, co-occurring TCRs were grouped using DBSCAN, with TCRdist sequence similarity added in when clustering inside HLA-allele-positive subsets. Repertoires with fewer than 30,000 or more than 120,000 public chains were left out of co-occurrence clustering, as were about 5 repertoires with anomalous nucleotide sharing. TCRdb provides this immuneACCESS table in a form limited to in-frame rearrangements. Some clones are lacking; in checked studies, under half of them reflect an unresolved V gene, and why the rest are absent is not known. The DNA gave D and trimming, while V, J and clone size come from that table. A total of approximately 110,000 clones appear in this sample, around two thirds of them only once. Clones ranked in the top ten supply roughly 2.7% of the sample.

About this clone: Its antigen is not yet known. No quality values exist for individual bases; no much larger clone is one base distant.

The receptor's source is a man aged 45-65 years in good health and CMV-seropositive. Sequenced material: PBMCs.

This receptor has the CDR3 CASSLTGETYEQYF. The nucleotides are TGTGCCAGCAGTTTAACCGGGGAGACCTACGAGCAGTACTTC. Recombination joined TRBV28 with TRBJ2-7; 5 matching bases give a weak D call of TRBD2. V sheds 2 bases and J sheds 2 bases, leaving 10 bases between their ends. CDR1 and CDR2 were assigned from the germline V gene as MDHEN and SYDVKM. The CDR3 sequence holds 14 residues, the cysteine and phenylalanine included. The sequence is cut down to CDR3 DNA, 42 bases in frame from base 1.